This T cell receptor (beta chain) was retrieved from a study of cytomegalovirus exposure and HLA in healthy donors. The study's findings and limits: There were a few CMV-associated chains whose specificity for CMV antigens was confirmed in vitro.

Primers: 60 Vbeta forward and 13 Jbeta reverse. The method was immunoSEQ multiplex PCR; TCRdb's version includes in-frame clones alone and lacks a portion of them. The sample consists of 150,000 to 200,000 clones, about 80% of them appearing once. As to this clone: Its antigen is still unknown.

Input material: PBMCs. The receptor comes from a woman under 40 in good health and CMV-seronegative.

CDR3 nucleotide sequence: TGTGCCAGCAGTTTTCTAGCGGGGAGCTCCTACGAGCAGTACTTC. Protein sequence: CASSFLAGSSYEQYF. V and J are TRBV6-6 and TRBJ2-7; 9 bases fit TRBD2. This CDR3 is built from 15 residues. The germline gives CDR1 MNHNY, CDR2 SVGAGI (reference sequence). Losses at the gene ends were 4 bases for V and 0 bases for J; bases not matched to a gene: 4.